Included here is one T cell receptor beta chain sequence, with context. This record belongs to a study of blood T cell repertoires in COVID-19. In the study overall: Sample material is recorded as cDNA or gDNA derived from T cells, B-cell-depleted T cells, or PBMCs.

Followed longitudinally, the Seattle patients had been enrolled during active infection. Deletions cut 0 bases from V and 4 bases from J, with 16 bases between. Germline V gene lookup returns CDR1 SGHNT and CDR2 YYREEE (reference sequence). This CDR3 is built from 17 residues. The protocol was immunoSEQ multiplex PCR, while the TCRdb copy is restricted to in-frame clones and leaves out a portion. The repertoire holds approximately 150,000 clones, with 88% as singletons. Sequencing was carried out using peripheral blood. This rearrangement joins TRBV5-4 to TRBJ2-2; a possible D gene is TRBD1 (6 bases). The receptor's source is a human donor with COVID-19, enrolled during active disease. The donor label of this sample is uncertain. The CDR3 protein is CASSLASDRPPTGELFF. The CDR3, as DNA: TGTGCCAGCAGCTTGGCCTCGGACAGACCACCCACCGGGGAGCTGTTTTTT.